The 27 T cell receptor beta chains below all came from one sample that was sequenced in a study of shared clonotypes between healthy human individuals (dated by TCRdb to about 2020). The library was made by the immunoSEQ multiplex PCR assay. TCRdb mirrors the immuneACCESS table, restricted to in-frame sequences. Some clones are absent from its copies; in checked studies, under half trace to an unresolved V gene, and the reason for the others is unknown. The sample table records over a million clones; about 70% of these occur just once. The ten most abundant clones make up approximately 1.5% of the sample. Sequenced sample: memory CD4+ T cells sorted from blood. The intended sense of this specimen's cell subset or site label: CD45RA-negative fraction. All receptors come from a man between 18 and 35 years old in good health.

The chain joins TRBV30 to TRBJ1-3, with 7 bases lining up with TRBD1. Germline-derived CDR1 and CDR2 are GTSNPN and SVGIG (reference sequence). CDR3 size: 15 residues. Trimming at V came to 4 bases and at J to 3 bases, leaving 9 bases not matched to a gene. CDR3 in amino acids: CAWINDRAFGNTIYF. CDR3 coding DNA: TGTGCCTGGATTAACGACAGGGCGTTTGGAAACACCATATATTTT.

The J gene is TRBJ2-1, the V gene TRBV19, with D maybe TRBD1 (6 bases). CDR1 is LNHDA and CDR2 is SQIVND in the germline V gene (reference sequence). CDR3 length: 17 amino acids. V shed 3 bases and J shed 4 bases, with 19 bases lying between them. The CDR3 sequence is CASSIQHQGRGYNEQFF. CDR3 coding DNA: TGTGCCAGTAGTATCCAACACCAGGGGAGAGGGTACAATGAGCAGTTCTTC.

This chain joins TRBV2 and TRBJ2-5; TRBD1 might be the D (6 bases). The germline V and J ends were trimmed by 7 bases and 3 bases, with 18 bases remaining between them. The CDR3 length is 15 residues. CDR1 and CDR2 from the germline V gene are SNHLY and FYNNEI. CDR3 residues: CASTKQGRGEETQYF. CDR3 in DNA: TGTGCCAGCACCAAACAGGGACGAGGGGAAGAGACCCAGTACTTC. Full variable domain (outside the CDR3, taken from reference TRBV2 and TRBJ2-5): EPEVTQTPSHQVTQMGQEVILRCVPISNHLYFYWYRQILGQKVEFLVSFYNNEISEKSEIFDDQFSVERPDGSNFTLKIRSTKLEDSAMYFCASTKQGRGEETQYFGPGTRLLVL.

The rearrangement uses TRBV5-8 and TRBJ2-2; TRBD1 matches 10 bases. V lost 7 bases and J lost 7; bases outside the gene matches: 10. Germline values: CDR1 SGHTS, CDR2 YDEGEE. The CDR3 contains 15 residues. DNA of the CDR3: TGTGCCAGCCGCCGACAGGGGGCCGTCGGCGGGGAGCTGTTTTTT. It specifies CASRRQGAVGGELFF.

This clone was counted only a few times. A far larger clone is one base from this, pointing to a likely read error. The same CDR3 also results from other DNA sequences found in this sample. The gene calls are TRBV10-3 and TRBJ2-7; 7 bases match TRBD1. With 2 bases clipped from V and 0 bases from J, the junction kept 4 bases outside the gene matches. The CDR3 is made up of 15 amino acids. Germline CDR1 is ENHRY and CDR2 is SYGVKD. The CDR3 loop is CAISEPGQSSYEQYF. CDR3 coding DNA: TGTGCCATCAGTGAGCCGGGACAGAGCTCCTACGAGCAGTACTTC.

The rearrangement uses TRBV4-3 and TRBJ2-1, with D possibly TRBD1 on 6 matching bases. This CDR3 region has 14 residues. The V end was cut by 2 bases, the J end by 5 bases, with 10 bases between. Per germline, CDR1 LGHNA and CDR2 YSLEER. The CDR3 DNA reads TGCGCCAGCAGCCAACAACAGGGAAACAATGAGCAGTTCTTC. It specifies CASSQQQGNNEQFF.

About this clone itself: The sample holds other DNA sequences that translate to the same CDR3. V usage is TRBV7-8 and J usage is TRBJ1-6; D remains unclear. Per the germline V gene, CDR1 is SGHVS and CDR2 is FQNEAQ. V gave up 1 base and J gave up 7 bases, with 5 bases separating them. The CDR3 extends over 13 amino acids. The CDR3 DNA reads TGTGCCAGCAGCTTAGATGGAAATTCACCCCTCCACTTT. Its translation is CASSLDGNSPLHF.

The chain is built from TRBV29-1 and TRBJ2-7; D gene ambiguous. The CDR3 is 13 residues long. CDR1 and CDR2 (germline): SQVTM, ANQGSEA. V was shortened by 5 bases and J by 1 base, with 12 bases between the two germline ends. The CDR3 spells CSVLSRSSYEQYF. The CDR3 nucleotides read TGCAGCGTTCTATCCCGCTCGTCCTACGAGCAGTACTTC.

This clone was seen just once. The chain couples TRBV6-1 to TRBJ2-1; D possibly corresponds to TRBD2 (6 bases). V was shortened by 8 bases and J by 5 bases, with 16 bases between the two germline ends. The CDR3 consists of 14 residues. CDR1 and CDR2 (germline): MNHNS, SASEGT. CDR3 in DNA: TGTGCCAGCTCTTTTAGGGAGGACAACAATGAGCAGTTCTTC. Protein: CASSFREDNNEQFF.

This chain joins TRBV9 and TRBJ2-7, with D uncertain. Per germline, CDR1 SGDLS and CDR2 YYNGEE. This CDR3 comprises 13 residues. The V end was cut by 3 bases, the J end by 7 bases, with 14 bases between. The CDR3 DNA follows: TGTGCCAGCAGCGAGGGTTTTTTCGGTGAGCAGTACTTC. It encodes CASSEGFFGEQYF.

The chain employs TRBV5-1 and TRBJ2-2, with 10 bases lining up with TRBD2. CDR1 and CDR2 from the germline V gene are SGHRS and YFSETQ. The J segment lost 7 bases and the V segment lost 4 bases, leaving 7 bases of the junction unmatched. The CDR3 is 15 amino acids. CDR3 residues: CASSTLAGAVGELFF. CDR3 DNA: TGCGCCAGCAGCACTCTAGCGGGGGCTGTCGGGGAGCTGTTTTTT.

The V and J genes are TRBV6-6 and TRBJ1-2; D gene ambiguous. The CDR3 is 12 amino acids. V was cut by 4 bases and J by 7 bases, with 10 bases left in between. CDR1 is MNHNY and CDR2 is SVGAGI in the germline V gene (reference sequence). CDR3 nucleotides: TGTGCCAGCAGTTCCGGAGAGGGTGGCTACACCTTC. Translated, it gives CASSSGEGGYTF.

CDR3 in DNA: TGTGCCACCAGCAGAGAGTGGGACGAATCGGGCTATGGCTACACCTTC. It specifies CATSREWDESGYGYTF. This chain links TRBV15 with TRBJ1-2, with TRBD1 as a possible D gene (5 bases). The CDR3 totals 16 residues. Germline CDR1 LNHNV, CDR2 YYDKDF (reference sequence). Deletions cut 0 bases from V and 4 bases from J, with 15 bases between.

Written as DNA, the CDR3 is TGTGCCAGCAGCTCAAGCGGGGGGGCCTCTAAGCAGTACTTC. As protein: CASSSSGGASKQYF. The gene calls are TRBV6-5 and TRBJ2-7, with 10 bases fitting TRBD2. Germline V gene sequence: CDR1 MNHEY, CDR2 SVGAGI. The CDR3 has 14 residues. V gave up 6 bases and J gave up 8 bases; unmatched junction bases: 10.

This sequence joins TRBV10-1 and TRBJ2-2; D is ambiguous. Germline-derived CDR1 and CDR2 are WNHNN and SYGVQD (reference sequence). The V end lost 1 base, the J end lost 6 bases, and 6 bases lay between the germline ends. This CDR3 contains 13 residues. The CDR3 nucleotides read TGCGCCAGCAGTGAGTTATTAGCCGGGGAGCTGTTTTTT. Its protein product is CASSELLAGELFF.

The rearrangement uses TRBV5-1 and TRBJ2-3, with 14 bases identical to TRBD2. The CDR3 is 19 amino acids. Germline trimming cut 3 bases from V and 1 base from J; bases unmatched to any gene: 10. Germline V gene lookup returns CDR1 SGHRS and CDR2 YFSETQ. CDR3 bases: TGCGCCAGCAGCTCGGGACTAGCGGGAGTTTCGCGGGGCACAGATACGCAGTATTTT. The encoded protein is CASSSGLAGVSRGTDTQYF. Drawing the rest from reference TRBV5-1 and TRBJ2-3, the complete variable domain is KAGVTQTPRYLIKTRGQQVTLSCSPISGHRSVSWYQQTPGQGLQFLFEYFSETQRNKGNFPGRFSGRQFSNSRSEMNVSTLELGDSALYLCASSSGLAGVSRGTDTQYFGPGTRLTVL.

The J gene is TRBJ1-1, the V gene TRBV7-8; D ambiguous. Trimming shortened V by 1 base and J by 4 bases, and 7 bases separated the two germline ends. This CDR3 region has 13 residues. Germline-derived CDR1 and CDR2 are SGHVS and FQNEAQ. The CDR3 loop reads CASSLERGTEAFF. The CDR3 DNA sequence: TGTGCCAGCAGCTTAGAGCGGGGCACTGAAGCTTTCTTT.

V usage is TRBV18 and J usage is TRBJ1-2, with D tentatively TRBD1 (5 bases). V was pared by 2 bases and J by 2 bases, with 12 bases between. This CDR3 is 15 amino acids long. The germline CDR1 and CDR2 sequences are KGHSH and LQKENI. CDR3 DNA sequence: TGTGCCAGCTCACCAGCGTCAGGGCCGAACTATGGCTACACCTTC. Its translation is CASSPASGPNYGYTF.

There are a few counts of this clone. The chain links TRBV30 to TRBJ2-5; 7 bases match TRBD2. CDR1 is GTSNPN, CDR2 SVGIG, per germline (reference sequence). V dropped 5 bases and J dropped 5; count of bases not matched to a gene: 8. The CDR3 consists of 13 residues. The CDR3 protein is CAWATRERETQYF. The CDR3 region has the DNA TGTGCCTGGGCGACGCGGGAGCGGGAGACCCAGTACTTC. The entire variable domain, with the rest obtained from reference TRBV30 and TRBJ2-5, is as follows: SQTIHQWPATLVQPVGSPLSLECTVEGTSNPNLYWYRQAAGRGLQLLFYSVGIGQISSEVPQNLSASRPQDRQFILSSKKLLLSDSGFYLCAWATRERETQYFGPGTRLLVL.

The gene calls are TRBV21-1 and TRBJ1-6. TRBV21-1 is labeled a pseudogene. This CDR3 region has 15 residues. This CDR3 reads CASSNLPADNSPLHF. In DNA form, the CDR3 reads TGTGCCAGCAGCAATCTCCCTGCTGATAATTCACCCCTCCACTTT.

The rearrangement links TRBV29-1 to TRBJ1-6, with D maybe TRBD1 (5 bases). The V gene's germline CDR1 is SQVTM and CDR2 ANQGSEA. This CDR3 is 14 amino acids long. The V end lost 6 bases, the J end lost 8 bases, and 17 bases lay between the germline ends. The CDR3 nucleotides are TGCAGCGTATGCTTTGGGACCGGTGATTCACCCCTCCACTTT. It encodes CSVCFGTGDSPLHF.

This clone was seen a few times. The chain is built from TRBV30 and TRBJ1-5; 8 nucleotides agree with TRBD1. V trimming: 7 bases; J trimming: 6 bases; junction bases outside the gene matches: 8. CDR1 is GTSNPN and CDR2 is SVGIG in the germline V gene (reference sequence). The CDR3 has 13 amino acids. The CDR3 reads CAFEVQGGQPQHF. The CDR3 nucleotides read TGTGCCTTTGAGGTACAGGGGGGTCAGCCCCAGCATTTT.

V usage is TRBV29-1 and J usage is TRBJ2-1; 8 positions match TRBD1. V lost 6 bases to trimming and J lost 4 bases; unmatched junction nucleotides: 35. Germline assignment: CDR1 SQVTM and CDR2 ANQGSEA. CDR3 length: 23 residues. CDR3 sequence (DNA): TGCAGCGTACCTAGGGAGAACAGGGGGTCGAAAGCCACCTACAGGGGGTCATACAATGAGCAGTTCTTC. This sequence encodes CSVPRENRGSKATYRGSYNEQFF.

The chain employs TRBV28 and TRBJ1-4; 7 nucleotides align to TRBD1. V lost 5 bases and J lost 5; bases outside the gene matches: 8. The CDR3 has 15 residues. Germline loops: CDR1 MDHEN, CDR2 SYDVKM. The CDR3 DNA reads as TGTGCCAGCAGTCAAGGGGGCCAGGGAAATGAAAAACTGTTTTTT. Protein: CASSQGGQGNEKLFF.

The CDR3 DNA reads as TGCAGCGCTTCCCAGGGAGCCGGGGAGCTGTTTTTT. Amino acids: CSASQGAGELFF. V usage is TRBV29-1 and J usage is TRBJ2-2; D tentatively reads TRBD1 or TRBD2 (5 bases each). V gave up 7 bases and J gave up 6 bases, with 12 bases separating them. The CDR3 spans 12 residues. Germline V lookup: CDR1 SQVTM, CDR2 ANQGSEA.

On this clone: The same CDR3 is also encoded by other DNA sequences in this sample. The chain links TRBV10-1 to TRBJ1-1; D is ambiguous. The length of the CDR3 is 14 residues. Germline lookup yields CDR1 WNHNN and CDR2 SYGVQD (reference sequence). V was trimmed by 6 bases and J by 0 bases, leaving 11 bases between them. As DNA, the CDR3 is TGCGCCAGCAGCGACGGAAGCATGAACACTGAAGCTTTCTTT. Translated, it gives CASSDGSMNTEAFF.

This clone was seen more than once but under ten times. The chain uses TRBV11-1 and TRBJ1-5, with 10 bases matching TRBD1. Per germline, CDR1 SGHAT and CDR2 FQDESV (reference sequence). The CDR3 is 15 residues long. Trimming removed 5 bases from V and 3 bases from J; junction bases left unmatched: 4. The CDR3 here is CASSPGTGVNQPQHF. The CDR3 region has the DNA TGTGCCAGCAGCCCAGGGACAGGGGTCAATCAGCCCCAGCATTTT.